These 12 T cell receptor beta chains were sequenced from one sample in a study of blood T cells in healthy people across ages. A sample-barcoded 5' primer and a J-beta primer mix were used in a second PCR of about 7 to 12 cycles. One entry per CDR3 protein results from TCRdb running MiXCR on the 5' RACE reads. Here the sample spans about 1,800,000 distinct CDR3 sequences, under 30% being singletons. What was sequenced was blood. These receptors all stem from a woman younger than 45 in good health.

This clonotype appeared many times. The chain joins TRBV14 to TRBJ2-1; no clear D gene. Germline-derived CDR1 and CDR2 are SGHDN and FVKESK. CDR3 length: 12 amino acids. Trimming took off 3 bases at V and 3 bases at J, with 3 bases between the two ends. CDR3 loop: CASSHNYNEQFF. In nucleotides, the CDR3 is TGTGCCAGCAGCCATAACTACAATGAGCAGTTCTTC.

Points on this clonotype: A much larger clone sits a single nucleotide away, making a read error possible. V and J are TRBV7-6 and TRBJ2-3; 9 positions agree with TRBD2. CDR3 length: 14 amino acids. Germline V gene data show CDR1 as SGHVS and CDR2 as FNYEAQ. CDR3 sequence (DNA): TGTGTCAGCAGCCTAGCGGGGCTCACAGATACGCAGTATTTT. It yields the protein CVSSLAGLTDTQYF.

This chain links TRBV12-3 or TRBV12-4 with TRBJ2-3; either TRBD1 or TRBD2 may fit D (6 bases each). The V gene lost 4 bases and the J gene lost 3 bases, with 17 bases spanning the gap. The CDR3 contains 16 residues. CDR3 sequence (DNA): TGTGCCAGCAGTTCCTGGGGTAGGGGGGAAACAGATACGCAGTATTTT. The encoded protein is CASSSWGRGETDTQYF.

The chain is built from TRBV6-2 or TRBV6-3 and TRBJ2-7; either TRBD1 or TRBD2 may fit D (5 bases each). The CDR3 is made up of 17 amino acids. Germline values: CDR1 MNHEY, CDR2 SVGEGT. With 8 bases removed from V and 0 bases from J, the gap between germline ends came to 23 bases. CDR3 region: CASHSAGTPDSSYEQYF. The CDR3 DNA reads TGTGCCAGCCATTCAGCCGGGACGCCCGATAGCTCCTACGAGCAGTACTTC.

The chain recombines TRBV7-9 with TRBJ2-4, with D hard to call. The CDR3 has 10 amino acids. The V gene's germline CDR1 is SEHNR and CDR2 FQNEAQ (reference sequence). Trimming pared 1 base from V and 13 bases from J, leaving 5 bases between. The CDR3 region is CASSLDKQYF. CDR3 bases: TGTGCCAGCAGCTTAGATAAGCAGTACTTC.

This chain uses TRBV7-9 with TRBJ1-4; D remains ambiguous. V gave up 5 bases and J gave up 0 bases, with 7 bases separating them. Germline V CDR1 and CDR2: SEHNR, FQNEAQ (reference sequence). This CDR3 has 14 amino acids. This chain's CDR3 is CASSQHSTNEKLFF. CDR3 nucleotides: TGTGCCAGCAGCCAACACTCAACTAATGAAAAACTGTTTTTT.

This clonotype was seen repeatedly, ten times or more. The chain joins TRBV9 to TRBJ2-3; no definite D call. The CDR3 is made up of 13 amino acids. Deletions cut 0 bases from V and 4 bases from J, with 6 bases between. Germline values: CDR1 SGDLS, CDR2 YYNGEE. The CDR3 loop reads CASSVAPSDTQYF. CDR3 in DNA: TGTGCCAGCAGCGTAGCTCCATCAGATACGCAGTATTTT.

This clonotype occurred a few times. V is TRBV7-2 and J is TRBJ2-3, with D uncertain. V shed 4 bases and J shed 0 bases, with 11 bases lying between them. The CDR3 has 15 residues. Germline CDR1 SGHTA, CDR2 FQGNSA. This CDR3 is CASSSRRTSTDTQYF. DNA for the CDR3: TGTGCCAGCAGCTCTCGTAGGACCAGCACAGATACGCAGTATTTT.

The chain has TRBV7-2 and TRBJ2-7, with 7 bases that match TRBD1. The V and J ends lost 3 bases and 1 base, in that order; junction bases with no gene match: 6. CDR1 SGHTA and CDR2 FQGNSA come from the germline V gene. This CDR3 spans 15 amino acids. The CDR3 DNA is TGTGCCAGCAGCTTTACAGGGGACACATCCTACGAGCAGTACTTC. Its protein product is CASSFTGDTSYEQYF.

The CDR3 reads CSAGQTSYEQYF. The CDR3 nucleotides read TGCAGCGCGGGGCAAACCTCCTACGAGCAGTACTTC. The chain couples TRBV29-1 to TRBJ2-7; D might be TRBD1 or TRBD2, each matching 5 bases. This CDR3 spans 12 amino acids. V lost 7 bases to trimming and J lost 0 bases, with 10 bases between them. CDR1 and CDR2 (germline): SQVTM, ANQGSEA.

As to this clonotype: A much larger clone lies one base from this, so it may be a read error. The chain uses TRBV24-1 and TRBJ2-5, with 10 nucleotides matching TRBD2. Germline assignment: CDR1 KGHDR and CDR2 SFDVKD. The CDR3 spans 17 residues. The V and J ends lost 4 bases and 11 bases, in that order; junction bases with no gene match: 18. As DNA, the CDR3 is TGTGCCACCAGTGACCACATTACTAGCGGGGAGGACAATGAGCAGTACTTC. Its protein product is CATSDHITSGEDNEQYF.

The J gene is TRBJ2-4, the V gene TRBV2; D is unclear. The J call is doubtful: the DNA matches TRBJ2-7 better. The CDR3 contains 14 residues. CDR1 and CDR2 from the germline V gene are SNHLY and FYNNEI. This chain's CDR3 is CASSGQAILYEQYF. The CDR3 DNA reads as TGTGCCAGCAGTGGTCAGGCGATCTTATACGAGCAGTACTTC.